The TCR beta chain described here comes from a study of blood T cell repertoires in COVID-19. At the level of the study: The samples span acute and convalescent COVID-19 from the United States, Italy and Spain.

As handled by the study authors: Reference gene primers were amplified, and this amplification served to estimate nucleated cell counts. The data were produced by immunoSEQ multiplex PCR, yet TCRdb's version contains in-frame clones alone and is incomplete. V, J and clone size were drawn from that table, and D and trimming were deduced from the DNA. This table has approximately 500,000 clones, roughly 89% appearing once. The CDR3 covers 19 residues. CDR1 is SGHRS and CDR2 is YFSETQ in the germline V gene. V lost 7 bases and J lost 0; bases outside the gene matches: 14. The origin of this receptor is a man aged 18-30 years with COVID-19, enrolled during active disease. Sequencing was done on a sample of peripheral blood. The genes are TRBV5-1 and TRBJ2-6; 9 nucleotides match TRBD1. CDR3 nucleotides: TGCGCCAGCTTCAACTTCGGGGACAGGGCTATCTCTGGGGCCAACGTCCTGACTTTC. As protein: CASFNFGDRAISGANVLTF.